This TCR beta chain came from a study of response to subunit inactivated influenza vaccine. Each CDR3 protein is one row after TCRdb ran MiXCR on the RT-PCR reads. The data contain about 520,000 distinct CDR3 sequences, roughly 27% of them singletons. This clonotype was counted only a few times. Antigen unknown. The germline V gene encodes CDR1 DFQATT and CDR2 SNEGSKA (reference sequence). J was trimmed by 4 bases and V by 2 bases; bases with no gene match: 7. The CDR3 is 15 residues long. General observations from the study: The authors proposed limited new T cell recruitment per seasonal influenza vaccination.

Sequencing used CD4+ T cells sorted from PBMCs, obtained more than 4 days after vaccination. The clonotype comes from a middle-aged man who received an inactivated influenza vaccine. The J gene is TRBJ1-5, the V gene TRBV20-1; TRBD1 matches at 8 bases. The CDR3 region has the DNA TGCAGTGCTAGAATCGGACAGGGAGGAAATCAGCCCCAGCATTTT. The encoded protein is CSARIGQGGNQPQHF.